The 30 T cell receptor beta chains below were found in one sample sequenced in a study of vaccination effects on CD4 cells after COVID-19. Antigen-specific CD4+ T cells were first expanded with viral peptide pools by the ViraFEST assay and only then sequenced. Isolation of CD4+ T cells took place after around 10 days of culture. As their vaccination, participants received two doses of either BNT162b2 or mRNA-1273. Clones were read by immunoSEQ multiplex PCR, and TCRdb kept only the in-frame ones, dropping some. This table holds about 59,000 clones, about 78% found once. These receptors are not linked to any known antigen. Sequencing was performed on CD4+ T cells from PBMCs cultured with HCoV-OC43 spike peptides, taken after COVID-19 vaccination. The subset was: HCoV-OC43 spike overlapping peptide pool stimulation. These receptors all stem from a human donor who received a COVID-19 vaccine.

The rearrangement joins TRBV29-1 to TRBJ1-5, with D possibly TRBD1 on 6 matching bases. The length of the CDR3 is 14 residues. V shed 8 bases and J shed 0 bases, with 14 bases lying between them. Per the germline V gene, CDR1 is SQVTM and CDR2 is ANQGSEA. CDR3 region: CSFQGGNSNQPQHF. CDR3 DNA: TGCAGCTTCCAAGGGGGTAATAGCAATCAGCCCCAGCATTTT.

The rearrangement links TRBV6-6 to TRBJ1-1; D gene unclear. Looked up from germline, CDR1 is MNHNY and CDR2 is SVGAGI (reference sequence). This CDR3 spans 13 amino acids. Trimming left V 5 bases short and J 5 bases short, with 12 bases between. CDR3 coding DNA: TGTGCCAGCAGTCCTCCTCCCAGGACTGAAGCTTTCTTT. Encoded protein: CASSPPPRTEAFF.

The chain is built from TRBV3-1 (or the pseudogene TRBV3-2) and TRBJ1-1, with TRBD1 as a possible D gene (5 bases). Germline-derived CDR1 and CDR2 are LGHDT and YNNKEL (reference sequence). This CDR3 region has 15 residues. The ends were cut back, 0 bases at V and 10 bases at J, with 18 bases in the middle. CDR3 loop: CASSQDWEGTPGAFF. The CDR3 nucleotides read TGTGCCAGCAGCCAAGATTGGGAGGGGACGCCTGGAGCTTTCTTT.

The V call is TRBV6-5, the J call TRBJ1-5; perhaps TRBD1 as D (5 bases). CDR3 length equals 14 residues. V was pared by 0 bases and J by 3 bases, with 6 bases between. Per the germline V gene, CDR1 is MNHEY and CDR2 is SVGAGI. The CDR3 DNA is TGTGCCAGCAGTTACTCAGGGGCCAATCAGCCCCAGCATTTT. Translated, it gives CASSYSGANQPQHF.

The CDR3 protein is CASSLSPGGNTGELFF. CDR3 nucleotide sequence: TGTGCCAGCAGCTTGAGTCCGGGGGGGAACACCGGGGAGCTGTTTTTT. The chain has TRBV5-5 and TRBJ2-2, with TRBD2 matching 7 bases. Germline V gene lookup returns CDR1 SGHKS and CDR2 YYEKEE (reference sequence). Germline trimming cut 1 base from V and 1 base from J; bases unmatched to any gene: 4. There are 16 residues in the CDR3.

The CDR3 DNA sequence: TGCAGCGTTGTTTCCGGGTCTGAGACCCAGTACTTC. Translating gives CSVVSGSETQYF. V and J are TRBV29-1 and TRBJ2-5; no firm D call. Between the trimmed V and J ends, which lost 4 bases and 5 bases, there was a span of 11 bases. This CDR3 has 12 residues. The V gene's germline CDR1 is SQVTM and CDR2 ANQGSEA.

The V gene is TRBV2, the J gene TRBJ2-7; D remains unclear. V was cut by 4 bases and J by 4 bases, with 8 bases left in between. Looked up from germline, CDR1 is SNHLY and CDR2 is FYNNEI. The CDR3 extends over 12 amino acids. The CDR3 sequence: CASSGVNYEQYV. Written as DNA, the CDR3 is TGTGCCAGCAGTGGGGTTAATTACGAGCAGTACGTC.

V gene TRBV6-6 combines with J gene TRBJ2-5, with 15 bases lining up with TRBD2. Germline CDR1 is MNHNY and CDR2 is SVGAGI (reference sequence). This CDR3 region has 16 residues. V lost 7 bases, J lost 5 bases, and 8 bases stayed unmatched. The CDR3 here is CASTKPGLAGGETQYF. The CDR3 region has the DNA TGTGCCAGCACTAAACCTGGACTAGCGGGGGGGGAGACCCAGTACTTC.

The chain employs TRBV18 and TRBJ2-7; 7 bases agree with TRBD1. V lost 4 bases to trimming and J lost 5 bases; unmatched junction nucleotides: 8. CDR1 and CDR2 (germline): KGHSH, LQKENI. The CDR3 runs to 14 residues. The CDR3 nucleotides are TGTGCCAGCTCACAGACGACAGGGATAGACGAGCAGTACGTC. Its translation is CASSQTTGIDEQYV.

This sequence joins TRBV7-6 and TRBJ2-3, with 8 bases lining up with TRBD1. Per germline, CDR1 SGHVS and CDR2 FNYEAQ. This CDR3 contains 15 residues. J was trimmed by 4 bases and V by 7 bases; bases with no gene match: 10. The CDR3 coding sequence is TGTGCCAGCACCTCCCTCGCAGGGGGCTCAGATACGCAGTATTTT. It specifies CASTSLAGGSDTQYF.

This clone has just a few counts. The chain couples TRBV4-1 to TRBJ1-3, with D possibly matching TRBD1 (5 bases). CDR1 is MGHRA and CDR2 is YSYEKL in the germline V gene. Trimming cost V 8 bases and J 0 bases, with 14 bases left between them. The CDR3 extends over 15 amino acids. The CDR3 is CASAGRTSSGNTIYF. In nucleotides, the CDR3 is TGCGCCAGCGCGGGACGGACGAGCTCTGGAAACACCATATATTTT.

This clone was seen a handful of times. CDR3 in amino acids: CSVRGLAGPYNEQFF. The CDR3 DNA follows: TGCAGCGTTAGGGGACTAGCGGGGCCCTACAATGAGCAGTTCTTC. The chain is built from TRBV29-1 and TRBJ2-1; TRBD2 matches 13 bases. V trimming: 5 bases; J trimming: 2 bases; junction bases outside the gene matches: 3. The V gene's germline CDR1 is SQVTM and CDR2 ANQGSEA. The CDR3 extends over 15 amino acids.

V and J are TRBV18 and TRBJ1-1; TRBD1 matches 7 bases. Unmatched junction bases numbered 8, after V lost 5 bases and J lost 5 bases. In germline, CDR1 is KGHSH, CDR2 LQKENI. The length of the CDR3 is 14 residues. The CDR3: CASSSDRVGTEAFF. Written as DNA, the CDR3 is TGTGCCAGCTCATCCGACAGGGTTGGGACTGAAGCTTTCTTT.

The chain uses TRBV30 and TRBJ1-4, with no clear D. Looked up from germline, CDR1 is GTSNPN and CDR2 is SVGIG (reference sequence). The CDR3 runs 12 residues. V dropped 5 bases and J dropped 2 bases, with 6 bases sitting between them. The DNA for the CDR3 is TGTGCCTGGGGAGCCACTAATGAAAAACTGTTTTTT. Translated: CAWGATNEKLFF.

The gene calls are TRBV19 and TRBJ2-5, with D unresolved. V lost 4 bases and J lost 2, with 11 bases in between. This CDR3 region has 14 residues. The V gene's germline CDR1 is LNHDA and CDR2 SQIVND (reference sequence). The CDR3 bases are TGTGCCAGTAGTAGGTCGACGGTGCAAGAGACCCAGTACTTC. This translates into CASSRSTVQETQYF.

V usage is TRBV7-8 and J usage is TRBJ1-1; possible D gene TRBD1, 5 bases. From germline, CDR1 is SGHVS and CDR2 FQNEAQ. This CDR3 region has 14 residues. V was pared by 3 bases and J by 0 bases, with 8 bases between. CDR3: CASSLSGLNTEAFF. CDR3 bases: TGTGCCAGCAGCTTGTCAGGGCTGAACACTGAAGCTTTCTTT.

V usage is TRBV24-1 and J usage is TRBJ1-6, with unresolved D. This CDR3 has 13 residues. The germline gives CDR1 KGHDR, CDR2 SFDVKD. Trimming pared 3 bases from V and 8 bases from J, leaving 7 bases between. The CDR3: CATSDGIDSPLHF. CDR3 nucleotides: TGTGCCACCAGTGATGGTATTGATTCACCCCTCCACTTT.

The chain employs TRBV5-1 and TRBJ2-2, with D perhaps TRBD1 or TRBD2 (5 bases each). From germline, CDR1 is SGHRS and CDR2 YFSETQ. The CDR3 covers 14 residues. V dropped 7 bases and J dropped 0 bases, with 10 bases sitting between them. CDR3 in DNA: TGCGCCAGCGGGGACGGTGCGAACACCGGGGAGCTGTTTTTT. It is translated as CASGDGANTGELFF.

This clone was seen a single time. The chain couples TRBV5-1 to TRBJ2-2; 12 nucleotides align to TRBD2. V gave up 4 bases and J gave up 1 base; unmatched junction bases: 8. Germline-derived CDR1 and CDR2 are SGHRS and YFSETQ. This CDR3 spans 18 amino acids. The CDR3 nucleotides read TGCGCCAGCAGCACCTCTAGCGGGGGGGCCTTGAACACCGGGGAGCTGTTTTTT. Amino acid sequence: CASSTSSGGALNTGELFF.

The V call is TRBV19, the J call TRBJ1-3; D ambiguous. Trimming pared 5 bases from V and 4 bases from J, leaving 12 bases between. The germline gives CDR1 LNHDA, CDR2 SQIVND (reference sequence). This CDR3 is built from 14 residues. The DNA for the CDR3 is TGTGCCAGTAGTCGTTCAGGTCCCGGAAACACCATATATTTT. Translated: CASSRSGPGNTIYF. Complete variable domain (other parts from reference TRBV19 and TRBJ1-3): DGGITQSPKYLFRKEGQNVTLSCEQNLNHDAMYWYRQDPGQGLRLIYYSQIVNDFQKGDIAEGYSVSREKKESFPLTVTSAQKNPTAFYLCASSRSGPGNTIYFGEGSWLTVV.

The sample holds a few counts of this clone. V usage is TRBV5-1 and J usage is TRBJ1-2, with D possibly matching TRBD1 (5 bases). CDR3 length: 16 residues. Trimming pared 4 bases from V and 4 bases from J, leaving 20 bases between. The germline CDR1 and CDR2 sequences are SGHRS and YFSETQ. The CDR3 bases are TGCGCCAGCAGCCGCGACGGGACGCGTGGGGCCTATGGCTACACCTTC. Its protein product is CASSRDGTRGAYGYTF.

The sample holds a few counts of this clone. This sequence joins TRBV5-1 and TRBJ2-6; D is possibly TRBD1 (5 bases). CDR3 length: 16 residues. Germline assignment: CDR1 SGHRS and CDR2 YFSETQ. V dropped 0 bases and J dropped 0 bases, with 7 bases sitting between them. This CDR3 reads CASSLDRSSGANVLTF. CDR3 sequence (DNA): TGCGCCAGCAGCTTGGACAGGAGCTCTGGGGCCAACGTCCTGACTTTC.

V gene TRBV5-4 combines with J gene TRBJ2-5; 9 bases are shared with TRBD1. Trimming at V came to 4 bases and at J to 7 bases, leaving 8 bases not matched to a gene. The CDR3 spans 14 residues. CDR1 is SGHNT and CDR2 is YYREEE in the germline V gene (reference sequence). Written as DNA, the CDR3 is TGTGCCAGCAGCGTGGGACAGGGTGGGGGGACCCAGTACTTC. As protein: CASSVGQGGGTQYF.

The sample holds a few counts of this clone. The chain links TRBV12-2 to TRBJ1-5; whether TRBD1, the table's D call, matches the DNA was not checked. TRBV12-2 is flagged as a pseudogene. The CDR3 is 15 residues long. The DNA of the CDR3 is TGTGCAAGTCGCCCGGACAGGGATGGTCGTCAGCCCCAGCATTTT. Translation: CASRPDRDGRQPQHF.

The CDR3 spells CASSLGVDRGISEQFF. Written as DNA, the CDR3 is TGTGCCAGCAGCTTAGGGGTGGACAGGGGAATTAGTGAGCAGTTCTTC. This chain joins TRBV7-2 and TRBJ2-1; 9 nucleotides align to TRBD1. In germline, CDR1 is SGHTA, CDR2 FQGNSA. The CDR3 covers 16 residues. Unmatched junction bases numbered 10, after V lost 1 base and J lost 9 bases.

The CDR3 region is CASSRKDKQETQYF. DNA for the CDR3: TGTGCCAGCAGCCGGAAGGACAAACAAGAGACCCAGTACTTC. The V and J genes are TRBV4-2 and TRBJ2-5, with a weak D call TRBD1 (5 bases). The germline V gene has CDR1 LGHNA and CDR2 YNFKEQ. V lost 4 bases and J 2 bases, leaving 11 bases between the germline ends. The CDR3 has 14 residues.

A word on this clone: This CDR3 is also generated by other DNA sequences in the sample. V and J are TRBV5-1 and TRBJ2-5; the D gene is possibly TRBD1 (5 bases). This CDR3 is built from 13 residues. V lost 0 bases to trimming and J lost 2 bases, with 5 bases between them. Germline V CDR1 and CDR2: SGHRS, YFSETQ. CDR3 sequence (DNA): TGCGCCAGCAGCTTGGGACAGCAAGAGACCCAGTACTTC. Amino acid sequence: CASSLGQQETQYF. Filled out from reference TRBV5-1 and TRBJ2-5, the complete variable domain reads KAGVTQTPRYLIKTRGQQVTLSCSPISGHRSVSWYQQTPGQGLQFLFEYFSETQRNKGNFPGRFSGRQFSNSRSEMNVSTLELGDSALYLCASSLGQQETQYFGPGTRLLVL.

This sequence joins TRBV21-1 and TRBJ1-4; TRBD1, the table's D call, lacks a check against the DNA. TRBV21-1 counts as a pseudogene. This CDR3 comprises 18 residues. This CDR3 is CASSFRDTLNTTNEKLFF. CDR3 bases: TGTGCCAGCAGCTTCCGGGACACTCTAAATACAACTAATGAAAAACTGTTTTTT.

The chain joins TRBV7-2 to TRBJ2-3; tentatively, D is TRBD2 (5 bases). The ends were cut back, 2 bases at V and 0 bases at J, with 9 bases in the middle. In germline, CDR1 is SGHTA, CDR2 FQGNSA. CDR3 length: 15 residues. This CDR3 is CASSLTWTSTDTQYF. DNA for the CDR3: TGTGCCAGCAGCTTAACCTGGACTAGCACAGATACGCAGTATTTT. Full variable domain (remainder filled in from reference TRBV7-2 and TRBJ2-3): GAGVSQSPSNKVTEKGKDVELRCDPISGHTALYWYRQSLGQGLEFLIYFQGNSAPDKSGLPSDRFSAERTGGSVSTLTIQRTQQEDSAVYLCASSLTWTSTDTQYFGPGTRLTVL.

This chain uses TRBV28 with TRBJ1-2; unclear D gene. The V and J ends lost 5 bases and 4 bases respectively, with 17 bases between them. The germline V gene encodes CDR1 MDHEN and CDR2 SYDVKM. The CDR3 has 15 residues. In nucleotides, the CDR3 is TGTGCCAGCAGTCCTGATCCCGCGCCGGTCTATGGCTACACCTTC. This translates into CASSPDPAPVYGYTF.